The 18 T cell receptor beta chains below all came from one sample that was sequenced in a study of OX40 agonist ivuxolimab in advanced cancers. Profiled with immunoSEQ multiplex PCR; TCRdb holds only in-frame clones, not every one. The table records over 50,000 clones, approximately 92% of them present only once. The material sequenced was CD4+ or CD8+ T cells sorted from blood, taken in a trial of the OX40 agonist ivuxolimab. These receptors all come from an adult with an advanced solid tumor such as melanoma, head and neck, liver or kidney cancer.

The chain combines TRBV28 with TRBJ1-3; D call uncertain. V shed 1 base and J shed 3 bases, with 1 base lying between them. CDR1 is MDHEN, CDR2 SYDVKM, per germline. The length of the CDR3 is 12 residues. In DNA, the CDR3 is TGTGCCAGCAGTTTATTTGGAAACACCATATATTTT. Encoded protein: CASSLFGNTIYF.

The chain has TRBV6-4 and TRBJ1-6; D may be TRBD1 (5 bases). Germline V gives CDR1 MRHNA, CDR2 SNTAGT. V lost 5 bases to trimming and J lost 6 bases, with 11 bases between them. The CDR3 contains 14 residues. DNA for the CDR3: TGTGCCAGCAGTTTGAGGGGCAGTAATTCACCCCTCCACTTT. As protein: CASSLRGSNSPLHF.

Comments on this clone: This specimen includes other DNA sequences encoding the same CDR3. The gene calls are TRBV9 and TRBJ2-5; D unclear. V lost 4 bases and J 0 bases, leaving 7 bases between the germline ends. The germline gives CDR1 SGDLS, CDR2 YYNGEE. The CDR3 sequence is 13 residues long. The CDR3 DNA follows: TGTGCCAGCAGCCCCCCTTACCAAGAGACCCAGTACTTC. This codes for CASSPPYQETQYF.

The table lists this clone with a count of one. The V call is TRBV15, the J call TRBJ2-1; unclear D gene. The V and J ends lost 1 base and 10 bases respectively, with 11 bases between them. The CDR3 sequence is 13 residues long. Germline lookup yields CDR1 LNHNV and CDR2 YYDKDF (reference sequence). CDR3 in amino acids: CATSRVPQAEQFF. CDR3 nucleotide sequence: TGTGCCACCAGCAGAGTACCCCAAGCGGAGCAGTTCTTC.

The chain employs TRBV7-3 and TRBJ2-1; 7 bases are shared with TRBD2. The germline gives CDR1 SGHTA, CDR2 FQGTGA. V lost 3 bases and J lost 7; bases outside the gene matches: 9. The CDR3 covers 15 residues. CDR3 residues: CASSFSGTNSNEQFF. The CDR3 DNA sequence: TGTGCCAGCAGCTTTTCCGGGACTAACTCTAATGAGCAGTTCTTC.

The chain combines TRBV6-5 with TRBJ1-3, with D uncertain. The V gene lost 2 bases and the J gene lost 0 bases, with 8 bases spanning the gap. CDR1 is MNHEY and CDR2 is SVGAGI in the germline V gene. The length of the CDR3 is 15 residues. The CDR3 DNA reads TGTGCCAGCAGTTACGGCGCCTACTCTGGAAACACCATATATTTT. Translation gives CASSYGAYSGNTIYF.

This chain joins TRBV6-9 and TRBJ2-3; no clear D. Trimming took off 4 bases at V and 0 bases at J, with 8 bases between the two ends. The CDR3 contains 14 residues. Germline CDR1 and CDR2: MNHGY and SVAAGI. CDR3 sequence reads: CASSLEGSTDTQYF. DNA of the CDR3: TGTGCCAGCAGTTTGGAAGGGAGCACAGATACGCAGTATTTT.

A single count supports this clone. CDR3 residues: CASSERGWGESSYNEQFF. CDR3 DNA: TGTGCCAGCAGTGAAAGGGGTTGGGGGGAAAGCTCCTACAATGAGCAGTTCTTC. This chain links TRBV6-1 with TRBJ2-1; possibly TRBD2 for D (6 bases). Germline V gene data show CDR1 as MNHNS and CDR2 as SASEGT. The CDR3 totals 18 residues. Between the trimmed V and J ends, which lost 2 bases and 0 bases, there was a span of 17 bases.

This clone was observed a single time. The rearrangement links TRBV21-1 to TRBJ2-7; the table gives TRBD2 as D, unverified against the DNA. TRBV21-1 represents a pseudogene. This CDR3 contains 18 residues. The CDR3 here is CASSSPPRASGSPYEQYV. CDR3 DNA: TGTGCCAGCAGCTCTCCCCCACGGGCCAGCGGGAGCCCCTACGAGCAGTACGTC.

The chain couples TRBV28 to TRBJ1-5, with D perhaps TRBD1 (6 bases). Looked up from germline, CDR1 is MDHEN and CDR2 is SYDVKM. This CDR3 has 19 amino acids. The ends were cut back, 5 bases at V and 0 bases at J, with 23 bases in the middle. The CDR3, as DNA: TGTGCCAGCAGTATAAACAGGGAGGGAAGGGCCTATAGCAATCAGCCCCAGCATTTT. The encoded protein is CASSINREGRAYSNQPQHF.

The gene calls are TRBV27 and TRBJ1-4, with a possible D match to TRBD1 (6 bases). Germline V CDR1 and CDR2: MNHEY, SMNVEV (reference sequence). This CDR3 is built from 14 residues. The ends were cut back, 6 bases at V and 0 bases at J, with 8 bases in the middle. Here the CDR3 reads CASSHRATNEKLFF. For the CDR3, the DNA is TGTGCCAGCAGCCACAGGGCAACTAATGAAAAACTGTTTTTT. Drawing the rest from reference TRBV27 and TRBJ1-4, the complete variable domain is EAQVTQNPRYLITVTGKKLTVTCSQNMNHEYMSWYRQDPGLGLRQIYYSMNVEVTDKGDVPEGYKVSRKEKRNFPLILESPSPNQTSLYFCASSHRATNEKLFFGSGTQLSVL.

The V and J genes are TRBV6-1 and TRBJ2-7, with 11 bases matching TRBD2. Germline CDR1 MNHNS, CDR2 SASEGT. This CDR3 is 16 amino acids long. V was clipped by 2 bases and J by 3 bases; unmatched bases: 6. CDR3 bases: TGTGCCAGCAGTGAATCCTCTAGCGGGGGGCTCTACGAGCAGTACTTC. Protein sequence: CASSESSSGGLYEQYF.

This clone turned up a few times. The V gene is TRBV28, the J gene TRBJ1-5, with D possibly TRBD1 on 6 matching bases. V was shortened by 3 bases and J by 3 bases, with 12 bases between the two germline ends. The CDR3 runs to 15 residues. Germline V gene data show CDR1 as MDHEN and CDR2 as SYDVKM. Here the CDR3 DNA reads TGTGCCAGCAGTTTTACCGGGGGCCTCAATCAGCCCCAGCATTTT. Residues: CASSFTGGLNQPQHF.

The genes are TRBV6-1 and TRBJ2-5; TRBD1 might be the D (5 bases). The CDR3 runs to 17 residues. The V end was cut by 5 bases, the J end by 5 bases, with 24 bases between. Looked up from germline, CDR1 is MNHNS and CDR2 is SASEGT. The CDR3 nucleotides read TGTGCCAGCAGTCAAGACAGCTCTGGGGCCTTTCGGGAGACCCAGTACTTC. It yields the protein CASSQDSSGAFRETQYF.

CDR3 nucleotides: TGTGCCAGTAGTATAAGCCGGCTCAATCAGCCCCAGCATTTT. Its translation is CASSISRLNQPQHF. V gene TRBV19 combines with J gene TRBJ1-5, with D unresolved. The V end lost 2 bases, the J end lost 3 bases, and 8 bases lay between the germline ends. Germline CDR1 LNHDA, CDR2 SQIVND (reference sequence). The CDR3 extends over 14 amino acids.

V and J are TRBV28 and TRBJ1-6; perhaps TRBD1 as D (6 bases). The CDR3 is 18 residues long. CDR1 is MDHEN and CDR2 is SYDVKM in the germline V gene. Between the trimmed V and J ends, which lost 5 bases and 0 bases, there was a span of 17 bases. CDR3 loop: CASSPLTGLSSYNSPLHF. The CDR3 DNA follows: TGTGCCAGCAGTCCCCTGACAGGACTTAGCTCCTATAATTCACCCCTCCACTTT.

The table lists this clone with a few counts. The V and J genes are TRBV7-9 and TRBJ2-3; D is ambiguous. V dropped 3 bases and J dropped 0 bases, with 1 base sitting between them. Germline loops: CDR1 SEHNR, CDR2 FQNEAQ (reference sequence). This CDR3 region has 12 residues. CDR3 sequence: CASSFSTDTQYF. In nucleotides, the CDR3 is TGTGCCAGCAGCTTTAGCACAGATACGCAGTATTTT.

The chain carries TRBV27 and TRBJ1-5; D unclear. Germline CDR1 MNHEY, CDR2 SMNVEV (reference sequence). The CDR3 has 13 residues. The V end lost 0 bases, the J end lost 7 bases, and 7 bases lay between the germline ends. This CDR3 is CASSLSGIQPQHF. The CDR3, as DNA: TGTGCCAGCAGTTTATCCGGAATACAGCCCCAGCATTTT.